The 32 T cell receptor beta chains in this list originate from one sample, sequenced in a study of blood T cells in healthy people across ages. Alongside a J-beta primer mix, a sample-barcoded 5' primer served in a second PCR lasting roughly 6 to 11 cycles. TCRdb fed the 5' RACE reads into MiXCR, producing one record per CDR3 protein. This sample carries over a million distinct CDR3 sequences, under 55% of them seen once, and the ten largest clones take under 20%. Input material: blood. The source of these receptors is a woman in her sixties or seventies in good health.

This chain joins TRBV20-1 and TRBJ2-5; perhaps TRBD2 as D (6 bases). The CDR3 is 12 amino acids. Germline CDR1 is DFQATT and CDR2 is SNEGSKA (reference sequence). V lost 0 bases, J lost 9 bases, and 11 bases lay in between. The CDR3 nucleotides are TGCAGTGCTAGAGATTTAGGAGGGCCCCAGTACTTC. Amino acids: CSARDLGGPQYF.

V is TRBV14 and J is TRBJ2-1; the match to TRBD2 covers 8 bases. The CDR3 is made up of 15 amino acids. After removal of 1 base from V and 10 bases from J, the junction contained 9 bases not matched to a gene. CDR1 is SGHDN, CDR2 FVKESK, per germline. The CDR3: CASSQVPAGVYEQFF. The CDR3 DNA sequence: TGTGCCAGCAGCCAAGTCCCAGCGGGAGTATACGAGCAGTTCTTC.

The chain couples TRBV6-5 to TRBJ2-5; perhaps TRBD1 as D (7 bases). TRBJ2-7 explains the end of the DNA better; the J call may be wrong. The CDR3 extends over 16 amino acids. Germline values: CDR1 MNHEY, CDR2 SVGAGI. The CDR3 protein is CASRVWSGRGVYEQYF. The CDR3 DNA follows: TGTGCCAGCAGGGTATGGTCCGGCAGGGGGGTCTACGAGCAGTACTTC.

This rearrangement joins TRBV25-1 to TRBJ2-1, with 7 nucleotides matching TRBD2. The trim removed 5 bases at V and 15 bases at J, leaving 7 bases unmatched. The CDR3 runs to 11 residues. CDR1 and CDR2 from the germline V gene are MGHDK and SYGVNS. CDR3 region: CASSMAGEVFF. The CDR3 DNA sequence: TGTGCCAGCAGTATGGCGGGAGAGGTGTTCTTC.

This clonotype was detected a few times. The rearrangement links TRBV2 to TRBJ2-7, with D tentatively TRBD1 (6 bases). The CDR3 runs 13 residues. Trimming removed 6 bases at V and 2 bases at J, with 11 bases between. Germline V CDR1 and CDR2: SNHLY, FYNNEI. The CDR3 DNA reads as TGTGCCAGCAGGGGGGACACCGCCTACGAGCAGTACTTC. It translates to CASRGDTAYEQYF.

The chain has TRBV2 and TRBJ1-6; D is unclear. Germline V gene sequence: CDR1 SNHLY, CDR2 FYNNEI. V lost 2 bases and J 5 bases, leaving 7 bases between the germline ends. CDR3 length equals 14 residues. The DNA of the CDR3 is TGTGCCAGCAGTGAATTTGGCCATAATTCACCCCTCCACTTT. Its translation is CASSEFGHNSPLHF. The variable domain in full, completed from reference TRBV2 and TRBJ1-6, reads EPEVTQTPSHQVTQMGQEVILRCVPISNHLYFYWYRQILGQKVEFLVSFYNNEISEKSEIFDDQFSVERPDGSNFTLKIRSTKLEDSAMYFCASSEFGHNSPLHFGNGTRLTVT.

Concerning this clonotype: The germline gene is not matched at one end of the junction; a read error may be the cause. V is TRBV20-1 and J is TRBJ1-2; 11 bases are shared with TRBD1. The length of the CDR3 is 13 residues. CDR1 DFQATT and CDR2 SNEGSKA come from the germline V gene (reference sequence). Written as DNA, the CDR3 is TGCAGTGCTAGGAGGACAGGGGGCTATGACTACACCTTC. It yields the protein CSARRTGGYDYTF.

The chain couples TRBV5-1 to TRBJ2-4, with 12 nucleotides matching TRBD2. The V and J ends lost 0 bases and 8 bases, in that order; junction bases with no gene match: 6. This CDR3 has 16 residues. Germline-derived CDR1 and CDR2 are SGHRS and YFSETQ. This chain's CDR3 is CASSLASGRATDIQYF. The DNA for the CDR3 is TGCGCCAGCAGCTTGGCTAGCGGGAGGGCCACGGACATTCAGTACTTC.

CDR3: CAISEETGNSPLHF. The CDR3, as DNA: TGTGCCATCAGTGAAGAGACGGGGAATTCACCCCTCCACTTT. This chain connects TRBV10-3 to TRBJ1-6; D not resolved. Per the germline V gene, CDR1 is ENHRY and CDR2 is SYGVKD. Trimming pared 3 bases from V and 7 bases from J, leaving 10 bases between. The CDR3 runs to 14 residues.

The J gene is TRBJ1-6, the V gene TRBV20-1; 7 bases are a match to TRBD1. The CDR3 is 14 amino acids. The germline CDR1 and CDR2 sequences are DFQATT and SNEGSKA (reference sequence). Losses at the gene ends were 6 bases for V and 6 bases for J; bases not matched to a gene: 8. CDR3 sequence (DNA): TGCAGTGCGCGACAGGGAACTATTAATTCACCCCTCCACTTT. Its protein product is CSARQGTINSPLHF.

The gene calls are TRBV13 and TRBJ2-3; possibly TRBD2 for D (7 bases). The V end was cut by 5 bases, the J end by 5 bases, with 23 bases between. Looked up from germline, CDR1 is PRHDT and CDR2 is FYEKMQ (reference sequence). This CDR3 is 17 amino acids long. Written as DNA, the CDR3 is TGTGCCAGCAGCCCCCCAGGGAGGGGGAGAGGGATAGATACGCAGTATTTT. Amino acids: CASSPPGRGRGIDTQYF.

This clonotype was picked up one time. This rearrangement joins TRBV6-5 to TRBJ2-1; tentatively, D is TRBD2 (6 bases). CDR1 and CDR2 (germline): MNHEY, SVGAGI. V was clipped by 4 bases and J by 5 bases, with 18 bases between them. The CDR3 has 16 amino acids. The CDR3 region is CASSSDGLRGDNEQFF. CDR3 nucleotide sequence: TGTGCCAGCAGTTCGGACGGACTCCGCGGGGACAATGAGCAGTTCTTC.

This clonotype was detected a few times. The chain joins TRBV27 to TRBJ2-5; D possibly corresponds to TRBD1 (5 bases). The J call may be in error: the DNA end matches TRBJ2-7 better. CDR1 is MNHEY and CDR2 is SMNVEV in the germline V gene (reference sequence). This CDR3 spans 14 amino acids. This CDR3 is CASSPTRVLYEQYF. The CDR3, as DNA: TGTGCCAGCAGCCCAACCAGGGTCTTATACGAGCAGTACTTC.

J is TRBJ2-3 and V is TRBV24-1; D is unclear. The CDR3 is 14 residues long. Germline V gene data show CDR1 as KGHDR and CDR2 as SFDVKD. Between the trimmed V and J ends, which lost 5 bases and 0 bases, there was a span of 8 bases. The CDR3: CATSGGSSTDTQYF. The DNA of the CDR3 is TGTGCCACCAGTGGTGGGTCTAGCACAGATACGCAGTATTTT.

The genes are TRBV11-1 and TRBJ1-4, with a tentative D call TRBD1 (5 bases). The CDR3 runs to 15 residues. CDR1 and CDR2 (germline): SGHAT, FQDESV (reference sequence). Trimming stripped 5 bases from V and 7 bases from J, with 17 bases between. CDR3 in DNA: TGTGCCAGCAGCCAGACGGACATAAGGAGTGAAAAACTGTTTTTT. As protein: CASSQTDIRSEKLFF.

The CDR3 sequence is CASSLQGGNYYEQYF. For the CDR3, the DNA is TGTGCCAGCAGCCTCCAGGGGGGGAATTACTACGAGCAGTACTTC. V is TRBV11-2 and J is TRBJ2-7, with D perhaps being TRBD1 or TRBD2 (7 bases each). CDR3 length: 15 amino acids. Trimming removed 5 bases from V and 3 bases from J, with 17 bases in between. Germline V gene sequence: CDR1 SGHAT, CDR2 FQNNGV.

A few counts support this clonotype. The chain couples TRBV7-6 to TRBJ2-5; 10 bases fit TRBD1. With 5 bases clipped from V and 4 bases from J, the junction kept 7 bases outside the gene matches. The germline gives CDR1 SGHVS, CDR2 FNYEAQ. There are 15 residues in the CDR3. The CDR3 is CASSTRTGGIETQYF. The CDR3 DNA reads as TGTGCCAGCAGCACCCGGACAGGGGGGATAGAGACCCAGTACTTC.

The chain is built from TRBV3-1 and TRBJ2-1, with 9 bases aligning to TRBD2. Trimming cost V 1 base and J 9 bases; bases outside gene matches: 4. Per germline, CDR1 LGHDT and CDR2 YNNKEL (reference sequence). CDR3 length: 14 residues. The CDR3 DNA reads TGTGCCAGCAGCCAAGTGGCGGGAGGGTCTGAGCAGTTCTTC. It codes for CASSQVAGGSEQFF.

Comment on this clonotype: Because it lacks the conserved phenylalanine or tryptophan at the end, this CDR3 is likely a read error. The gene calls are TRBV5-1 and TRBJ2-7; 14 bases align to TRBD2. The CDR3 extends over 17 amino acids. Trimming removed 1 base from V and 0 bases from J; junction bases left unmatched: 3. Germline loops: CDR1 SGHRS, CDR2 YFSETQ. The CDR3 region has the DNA TGCGCCAGCAGCTTGAGACTAGCGGGAGGGTCCTCCTACGAGCAGTACATC. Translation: CASSLRLAGGSSYEQYI.

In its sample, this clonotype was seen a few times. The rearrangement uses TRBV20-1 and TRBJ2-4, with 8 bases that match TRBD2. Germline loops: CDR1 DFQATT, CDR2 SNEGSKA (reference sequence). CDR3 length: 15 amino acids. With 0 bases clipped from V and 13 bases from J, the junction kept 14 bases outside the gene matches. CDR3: CSARDRGSGKVKQYF. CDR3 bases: TGCAGTGCTAGAGATCGGGGTAGCGGGAAGGTTAAGCAGTACTTC.

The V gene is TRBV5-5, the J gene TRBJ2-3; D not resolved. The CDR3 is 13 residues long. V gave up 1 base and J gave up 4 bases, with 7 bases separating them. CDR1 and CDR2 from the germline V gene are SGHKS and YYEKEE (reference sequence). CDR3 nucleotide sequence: TGTGCCAGCAGCTTGAAGATGGCAGATACGCAGTATTTT. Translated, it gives CASSLKMADTQYF.

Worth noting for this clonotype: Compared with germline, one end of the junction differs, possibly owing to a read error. The CDR3 bases are TGTGCCAGCAGTTACTCCACAGGAGAGGTAGACTTC. Translating gives CASSYSTGEVDF. V is TRBV12-3 or TRBV12-4 and J is TRBJ2-5; a possible D gene is TRBD1 (5 bases). This CDR3 has 12 residues.

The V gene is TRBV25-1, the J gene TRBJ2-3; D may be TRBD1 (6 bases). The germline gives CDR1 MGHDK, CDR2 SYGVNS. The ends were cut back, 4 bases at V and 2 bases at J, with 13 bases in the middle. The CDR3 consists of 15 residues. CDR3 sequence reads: CASSATRGTTDTQYF. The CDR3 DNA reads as TGTGCCAGCAGTGCAACTAGGGGGACCACAGATACGCAGTATTTT.

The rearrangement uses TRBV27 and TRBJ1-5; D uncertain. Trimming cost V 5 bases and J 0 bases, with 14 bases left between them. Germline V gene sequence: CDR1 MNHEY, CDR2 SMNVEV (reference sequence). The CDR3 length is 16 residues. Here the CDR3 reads CASSPTLLDSNQPQHF. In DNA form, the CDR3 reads TGTGCCAGCAGTCCAACCTTGCTGGATAGCAATCAGCCCCAGCATTTT.

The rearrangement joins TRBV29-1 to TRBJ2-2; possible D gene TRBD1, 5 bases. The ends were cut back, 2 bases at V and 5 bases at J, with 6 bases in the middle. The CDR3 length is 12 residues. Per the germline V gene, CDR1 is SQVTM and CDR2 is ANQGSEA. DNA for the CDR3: TGCAGCGTTGAAAAGGGGACCGGGGAGCTGTTTTTT. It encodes CSVEKGTGELFF.

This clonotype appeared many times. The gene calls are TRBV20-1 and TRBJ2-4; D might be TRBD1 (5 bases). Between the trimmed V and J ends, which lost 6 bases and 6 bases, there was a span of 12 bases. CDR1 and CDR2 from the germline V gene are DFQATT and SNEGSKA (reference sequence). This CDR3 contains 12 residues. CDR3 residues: CSAVGAGNIQYF. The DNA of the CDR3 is TGCAGTGCGGTAGGGGCAGGAAACATTCAGTACTTC.

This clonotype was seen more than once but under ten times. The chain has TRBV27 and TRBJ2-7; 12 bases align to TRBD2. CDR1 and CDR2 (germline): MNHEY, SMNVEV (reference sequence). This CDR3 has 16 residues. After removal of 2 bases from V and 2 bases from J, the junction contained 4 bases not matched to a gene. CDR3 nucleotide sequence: TGTGCCAGCAGTTTACTAGCGGGAGGGATCCCCTACGAGCAGTACTTC. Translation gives CASSLLAGGIPYEQYF.

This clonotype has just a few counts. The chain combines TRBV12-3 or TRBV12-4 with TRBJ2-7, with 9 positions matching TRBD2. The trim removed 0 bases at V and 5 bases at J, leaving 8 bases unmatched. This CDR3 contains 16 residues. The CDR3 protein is CASSLALGLAGDEQYF. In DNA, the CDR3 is TGTGCCAGCAGTTTAGCGCTAGGGTTAGCGGGAGACGAGCAGTACTTC.

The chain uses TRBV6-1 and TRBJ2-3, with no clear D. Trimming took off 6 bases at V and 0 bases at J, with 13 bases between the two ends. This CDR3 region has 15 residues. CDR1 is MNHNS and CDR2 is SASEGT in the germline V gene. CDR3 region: CASRKEAFSTDTQYF. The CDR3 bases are TGTGCCAGCAGGAAAGAAGCATTTAGCACAGATACGCAGTATTTT.

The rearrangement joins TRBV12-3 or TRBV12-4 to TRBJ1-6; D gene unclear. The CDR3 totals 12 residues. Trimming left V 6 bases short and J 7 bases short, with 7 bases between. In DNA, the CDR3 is TGTGCCAGCAGATCAAGGAATTCACCCCTCCACTTT. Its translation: CASRSRNSPLHF.

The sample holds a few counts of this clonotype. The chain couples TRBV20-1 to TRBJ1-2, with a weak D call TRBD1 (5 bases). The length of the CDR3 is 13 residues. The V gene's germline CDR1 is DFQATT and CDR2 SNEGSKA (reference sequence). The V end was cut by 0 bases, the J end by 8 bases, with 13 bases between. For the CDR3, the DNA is TGCAGTGCTAGAGAAGGTCCGGGGGAGGGCTACACCTTC. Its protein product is CSAREGPGEGYTF.

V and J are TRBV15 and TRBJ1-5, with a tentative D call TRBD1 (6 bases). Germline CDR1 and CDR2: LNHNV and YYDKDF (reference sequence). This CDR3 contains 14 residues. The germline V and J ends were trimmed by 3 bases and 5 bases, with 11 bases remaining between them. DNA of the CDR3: TGTGCCACCAGCAGTCGGGACACCTATCAGCCCCAGCATTTT. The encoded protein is CATSSRDTYQPQHF.